This entry concerns a single T cell receptor (beta chain). During active infection, Seattle patients enrolled and were then monitored through disease. The data were taken from a study of blood T cell repertoires in COVID-19. Across the whole study: The origin of the acute and convalescent COVID-19 samples was the United States, Italy and Spain. Sources were T cells, B-cell-depleted T cells, or PBMCs; the material itself was cDNA or gDNA.

Per the study methods: For nucleated cells, counts were estimated from reference gene primer amplification. Assay used: immunoSEQ multiplex PCR; TCRdb lists only in-frame clones, some missing. V, J and clone size are taken as reported in that table, and D and trimming were inferred from the DNA itself. Among approximately 110,000 clones listed, approximately 85% were seen once. V was cut by 1 base and J by 0 bases, with 12 bases left in between. Germline CDR1 reads SGHAT; CDR2 reads FQNNGV. The CDR3 consists of 16 residues. This TCR was recovered from a woman in her fifties or sixties with COVID-19, enrolled during active disease. The sample was peripheral blood. V is TRBV11-2 and J is TRBJ1-1; D gene uncertain. This chain's CDR3 is CASSLVPRVMNTEAFF. The CDR3 region has the DNA TGTGCCAGCAGCTTAGTCCCGCGGGTCATGAACACTGAAGCTTTCTTT.